These 2 T cell receptor beta chains came from one sample sequenced in a study of beta chain features in type 1 diabetes. Reverse transcribing all isolated RNA meant expressed TCRB transcripts were sequenced. Some clones are missing from TCRdb's copy, which holds only in-frame ones; the method was immunoSEQ multiplex PCR. The data hold hundreds of thousands of clones, with roughly 15% observed a single time. Whole-study results and caveats: Shortening of TCRB CDR3s, moderate but significant, appeared in all four CD4+ subsets of Type 1 diabetes patients.

No antigen has been assigned to these receptors. Sequencing was done on a sample of naive CD4+ T cells from blood. These receptors all stem from a man younger than 35 with type 1 diabetes.

The rearrangement links TRBV6-5 to TRBJ2-1; possible D gene TRBD2, 6 bases. V lost 6 bases to trimming and J lost 6 bases, with 12 bases between them. The CDR3 extends over 13 amino acids. Germline CDR1 MNHEY, CDR2 SVGAGI. The CDR3 nucleotides are TGTGCCAGCAGGCTAGGGAGGAGCAATGAGCAGTTCTTC. This codes for CASRLGRSNEQFF.

This chain uses TRBV6-1 with TRBJ1-5; D is unclear. From germline, CDR1 is MNHNS and CDR2 SASEGT. The V and J ends lost 6 bases and 3 bases respectively, with 15 bases between them. This CDR3 comprises 15 residues. The CDR3 region is CASSLMRGNNQPQHF. CDR3 coding DNA: TGTGCCAGCAGCCTTATGCGGGGAAACAATCAGCCCCAGCATTTT.